This passage covers 30 T cell receptor beta chains from one sample sequenced in a study of tumor and adjacent non-tumor tissue in lung cancer (dated by TCRdb to between 2018 and 2020). Library preparation used multiplex PCR. Sequencing was performed on an Illumina HiSeq 2500. TCRbeta libraries were constructed through three rounds of nested PCR with primers (Table S4) according to protocols modified from ARM-PCR. TCRdb reprocessing: public reads trimmed at Q25 with fastp, clones called with MiXCR, in-frame beta chains kept. Rows matching on CDR3 protein sequence are summarized as one entry with the most common DNA and genes. The sample has 200,000 or so distinct CDR3 sequences on record, approximately 74% of them singletons. The ten top clones hold roughly a quarter of the sample. RNA was extracted from bulk unsorted tissue and checked for quality with a NanoDrop ND-1000 and an Agilent 2100. Sequencing was carried out using lung tumor tissue. The origin of the receptors is a man between 60 and 70 years old with non-small cell lung cancer.

This clonotype showed up many times. The rearrangement uses TRBV4-2 and TRBJ2-7; TRBD1 agrees at 9 bases. The CDR3 runs to 14 residues. V shed 1 base, J shed 6 bases, and the junction held 4 bases outside the gene matches. CDR1 is LGHNA and CDR2 is YNFKEQ in the germline V gene. CDR3 bases: TGTGCCAGCAGCCAAGTGGACAGGGGAAGCGAGCAGTACTTC. This encodes CASSQVDRGSEQYF.

This clonotype was seen only once. This sequence joins TRBV28 and TRBJ2-1; 11 bases line up with TRBD2. With V trimmed by 7 bases and J by 5 bases, 7 bases remained unmatched. CDR1 MDHEN and CDR2 SYDVKM come from the germline V gene. The CDR3 contains 15 residues. CDR3 nucleotides: TGTGCCAGCATGAAGACTAGCGGGGCGAACAATGAGCAGTTCTTC. Its protein is CASMKTSGANNEQFF.

Worth noting for this clonotype: Just one base apart from a much larger clone, this may be a read error. CDR3 in DNA: TGTACCAGCAGCTCACAGGGGTTTTCACCCCTCCACTTT. Translating gives CTSSSQGFSPLHF. The genes are TRBV11-2 and TRBJ1-6; 7 bases are a match to TRBD1. CDR3 length: 13 amino acids. Looked up from germline, CDR1 is SGHAT and CDR2 is FQNNGV.

In this sample, this clonotype turned up once. The V and J genes are TRBV5-1 and TRBJ2-3; D assignment may be TRBD1 or TRBD2 (5 bases each). This CDR3 has 18 residues. Germline values: CDR1 SGHRS, CDR2 YFSETQ. V was cut by 0 bases and J by 5 bases, with 22 bases left in between. CDR3 coding DNA: TGCGCCAGCAGCTTGGAACCCCTCCAAGCTACTAGGGGAGATACGCAGTATTTT. Translation: CASSLEPLQATRGDTQYF.

With respect to this clonotype: This may be a read error: a much more frequent sequence differs by one nucleotide. V usage is TRBV6-6 and J usage is TRBJ1-1; 7 bases match TRBD1. Losses at the gene ends were 6 bases for V and 5 bases for J; bases not matched to a gene: 9. The CDR3 is made up of 14 amino acids. Per germline, CDR1 MNHNY and CDR2 SVGAGI (reference sequence). Here the CDR3 reads CASSVTGAITEAFF. The CDR3 region has the DNA TGTGCCAGCAGCGTCACAGGGGCAATTACTGAAGCTTTCTTT.

V usage is TRBV29-1 and J usage is TRBJ2-7; D perhaps matches TRBD1 (5 bases). V was shortened by 1 base and J by 3 bases, with 7 bases between the two germline ends. The CDR3 is made up of 12 amino acids. The germline CDR1 and CDR2 sequences are SQVTM and ANQGSEA. The CDR3 sequence is CSVEVRDYEQYF. The CDR3 nucleotides read TGCAGCGTTGAAGTCAGGGACTACGAGCAGTACTTC.

Turning to this clonotype: A junction boundary mismatches the germline segment, possibly from a read error. The V gene is TRBV5-5, the J gene TRBJ1-1; D perhaps matches TRBD1 (6 bases). The CDR3 consists of 16 residues. Germline assignment: CDR1 SGHKS and CDR2 YYEKEE (reference sequence). The CDR3 loop reads CTSSHDGLDRNTEAFF. For the CDR3, the DNA is TGTACCAGCAGCCACGACGGATTGGACAGGAACACTGAAGCTTTCTTT.

This clonotype was observed a single time. The CDR3 does not close with the conserved phenylalanine or tryptophan, likely indicating a read error. It is unclear where the CDR3 begins or ends on the DNA, so no DNA is shown, and the CDR3 is as TCRdb lists it. The V and J genes are TRBV5-6 and TRBJ1-2; the table's D gene call, TRBD1, was not cross checked with the DNA. Germline V lookup: CDR1 SGHDT, CDR2 YYEEEE. The CDR3 length equals 11 residues, ends included. CDR3 protein: CASSSGQGETL.

The chain has TRBV20-1 and TRBJ1-5; D is undetermined. The CDR3 runs to 15 residues. Trimming removed 2 bases at V and 0 bases at J, with 11 bases between. Germline V gives CDR1 DFQATT, CDR2 SNEGSKA (reference sequence). Here the CDR3 DNA reads TGCAGTGCTAGAAGAATGGCAGTTAGCAATCAGCCCCAGCATTTT. It encodes CSARRMAVSNQPQHF.

As regards this clonotype: A read error may be the cause here, since a much bigger clone is one base away. The gene calls are TRBV20-1 and TRBJ2-1, with 8 bases aligning to TRBD2. The junction had 7 bases not matched to a gene; V was cut back by 3 bases and J by 6 bases. Germline assignment: CDR1 DFQATT and CDR2 SNEGSKA (reference sequence). This CDR3 is 14 amino acids long. CDR3 protein: CSASDSGDVNEQFF. The CDR3 DNA follows: TGCAGTGCTAGTGATAGCGGGGATGTCAATGAGCAGTTCTTC.

This clonotype was observed many times. The chain is built from TRBV29-1 and TRBJ1-4, with D hard to call. The germline V gene has CDR1 SQVTM and CDR2 ANQGSEA. V was trimmed by 4 bases and J by 8 bases, leaving 5 bases between them. This CDR3 region has 10 residues. This CDR3 is CSVGEEKLFF. As DNA, the CDR3 is TGCAGCGTTGGGGAAGAAAAACTGTTTTTT.

The count of this clonotype is one. The chain combines TRBV6-1 with TRBJ2-1; possible D gene TRBD1, 5 bases. The CDR3 spans 15 residues. V shed 5 bases and J shed 5 bases, with 16 bases lying between them. The germline V gene encodes CDR1 MNHNS and CDR2 SASEGT. The CDR3 DNA reads as TGTGCCAGCAGTCCCGATCAGGGAATCAACAATGAGCAGTTCTTC. Its translation is CASSPDQGINNEQFF.

Many counts were recorded for this clonotype. This chain joins TRBV29-1 and TRBJ2-6; D is ambiguous. V was cut by 3 bases and J by 0 bases, with 0 bases left in between. The V gene's germline CDR1 is SQVTM and CDR2 ANQGSEA. The CDR3 extends over 12 amino acids. CDR3 in DNA: TGCAGCGTTGACTCTGGGGCCAACGTCCTGACTTTC. Amino acid sequence: CSVDSGANVLTF.

This clonotype occurred many times. This chain links TRBV24-1 with TRBJ1-1, with no clear D. The germline V gene encodes CDR1 KGHDR and CDR2 SFDVKD. The V end was cut by 3 bases, the J end by 6 bases, with 10 bases between. The CDR3 is made up of 13 amino acids. CDR3 sequence (DNA): TGTGCCACCAGTGATCCGAATAAGGCTGAAGCTTTCTTT. Translated, it gives CATSDPNKAEAFF.

As to this clonotype: A read error may be the cause here, since a much bigger clone is one base away. V is TRBV20-1 and J is TRBJ1-4, with no clear D. This CDR3 region has 12 residues. The germline gives CDR1 DFQATT, CDR2 SNEGSKA (reference sequence). Deletions cut 5 bases from V and 8 bases from J, with 12 bases between. The CDR3 reads CSAHRSEEKLFF. As DNA, the CDR3 is TGCAGTGCTCATAGATCGGAGGAAAAACTGTTTTTT.

The chain recombines TRBV12-3 or TRBV12-4 with TRBJ2-5; TRBD1 might be the D (6 bases). The CDR3 has 15 amino acids. The ends were cut back, 7 bases at V and 5 bases at J, with 20 bases in the middle. The CDR3 is CASTRAGAGDETQYF. CDR3 bases: TGTGCCAGCACCCGGGCCGGGGCAGGGGATGAGACCCAGTACTTC.

This chain uses TRBV5-1 with TRBJ1-2, with 7 nucleotides matching TRBD1. Germline values: CDR1 SGHRS, CDR2 YFSETQ. There are 14 residues in the CDR3. Unmatched junction bases numbered 6, after V lost 3 bases and J lost 4 bases. CDR3 residues: CASSSGQEAYGYTF. The CDR3 DNA reads TGCGCCAGCAGCTCTGGACAGGAGGCCTATGGCTACACCTTC. Full variable domain (missing parts from reference TRBV5-1 and TRBJ1-2): KAGVTQTPRYLIKTRGQQVTLSCSPISGHRSVSWYQQTPGQGLQFLFEYFSETQRNKGNFPGRFSGRQFSNSRSEMNVSTLELGDSALYLCASSSGQEAYGYTFGSGTRLTVV.

With regard to this clonotype: One end of the junction is discordant with germline, which a read error may explain. The CDR3 reads CVSSFSGGAREQYF. CDR3 nucleotides: TGTGTCAGCAGTTTCAGCGGGGGGGCACGAGAGCAGTACTTC. V gene TRBV6-2 or TRBV6-3 combines with J gene TRBJ2-7, with TRBD2 matching 10 bases. Germline V gene data show CDR1 as MNHEY and CDR2 as SVGEGT. The CDR3 totals 14 residues.

For this clonotype: The junction departs from the called germline gene at one end, perhaps through a read error. CDR3 coding DNA: TGTGCCAGCAGTAAAGCGAGGGTCTACCCCTACGAGCAATACTTC. Amino acids: CASSKARVYPYEQYF. The chain combines TRBV6-1 with TRBJ2-7; maybe TRBD2 (5 bases). CDR1 MNHNS and CDR2 SASEGT come from the germline V gene. This CDR3 is built from 15 residues.

This clonotype was counted a single time. A much more abundant neighbour one base away suggests this may be a read error. The CDR3 protein is CASSLGQGRKSYTF. CDR3 DNA: TGTGCCAGCAGTCTCGGACAGGGTCGCAAAAGCTACACCTTC. J is TRBJ1-2 and V is TRBV12-3 or TRBV12-4, with 8 nucleotides matching TRBD1. Trimming removed 5 bases from V and 9 bases from J; junction bases left unmatched: 11. This CDR3 comprises 14 residues.

The rearrangement joins TRBV12-3 or TRBV12-4 to TRBJ2-7; 7 nucleotides line up with TRBD1. The CDR3 is 15 amino acids. V shed 6 bases, J shed 0 bases, and the junction held 8 bases outside the gene matches. For the CDR3, the DNA is TGTGCCAGCAGACTCGGGACAGCCAGCTCCTACGAGCAGTACTTC. It specifies CASRLGTASSYEQYF.

This clonotype was observed once. Because it lacks the conserved phenylalanine or tryptophan at the end, this CDR3 is likely a read error. This sequence joins TRBV5-1 and TRBJ2-3; no reliable D call. V lost 0 bases, J lost 5 bases, and 1 base lay in between. In germline, CDR1 is SGHRS, CDR2 YFSETQ. The CDR3 is 11 amino acids. The CDR3 sequence: CASSLGDTQYY. The CDR3 DNA follows: TGCGCCAGCAGCTTGGGAGATACGCAGTATTAT.

With respect to this clonotype: The junction and the germline gene differ at one end; a read error may be behind it. The gene calls are TRBV5-6 and TRBJ2-3; TRBD1 is a possible D gene (6 bases). CDR1 and CDR2 (germline): SGHDT, YYEEEE. This CDR3 has 16 amino acids. For the CDR3, the DNA is TGTGCCAGCAGCGGGTACAGGGATCAGGGCACAGAAACGCAGTATTTT. It yields the protein CASSGYRDQGTETQYF.

Remarks on this clonotype: A much bigger clone sits one base away, suggesting this may be a read error. The chain employs TRBV12-3 or TRBV12-4 and TRBJ2-7, with D perhaps given as TRBD1 or TRBD2 (7 bases each). The CDR3 consists of 13 residues. The CDR3 sequence: CATSFRGGYEQYF. The CDR3, as DNA: TGTGCCACCAGTTTCAGGGGGGGTTACGAGCAGTACTTC.

This clonotype has ten or more counts. The V call is TRBV6-1, the J call TRBJ1-2, with TRBD1 matching 7 bases. This CDR3 has 14 amino acids. V trimming: 10 bases; J trimming: 4 bases; junction bases outside the gene matches: 12. Per germline, CDR1 MNHNS and CDR2 SASEGT. As DNA, the CDR3 is TGTGCCACCTTGAGAAACGGACAGGCCTATGGCTACACCTTC. Amino acids: CATLRNGQAYGYTF.

By its share, this clonotype is medium-sized (0.01 to 0.1%). The V gene is TRBV12-3 or TRBV12-4, the J gene TRBJ2-1; D might be TRBD2 (7 bases). This CDR3 is built from 16 residues. Trimming shortened V by 6 bases and J by 8 bases, and 23 bases separated the two germline ends. The CDR3 coding sequence is TGTGCCAGCAGCCCAAGGCGAACGGCGGGGGCCGATGAGCAGTTCTTC. Amino acids: CASSPRRTAGADEQFF.

Concerning this clonotype itself: Compared with germline, one end of the junction differs, possibly owing to a read error. The rearrangement uses TRBV11-2 and TRBJ2-1; D is possibly TRBD2 (7 bases). Germline values: CDR1 SGHAT, CDR2 FQNNGV. This CDR3 has 13 residues. The CDR3 coding sequence is TGTCCCAGCAGCTTAGGGGGGGGCAGTGAGCAGTTCTTC. Its translation is CPSSLGGGSEQFF.

DNA for the CDR3: TGCAGTGCGAAGGGACTAGCTACGGTCCACTATGAGCAGTTCTTC. Translated, it gives CSAKGLATVHYEQFF. This chain uses TRBV20-1 with TRBJ2-1, with TRBD2 identical over 9 bases. Looked up from germline, CDR1 is DFQATT and CDR2 is SNEGSKA (reference sequence). CDR3 length: 15 amino acids. V was pared by 6 bases and J by 8 bases, with 14 bases of the junction left unmatched.

This clonotype is judged medium-sized. J is TRBJ2-1 and V is TRBV6-5; 9 nucleotides align to TRBD1. Trimming cost V 1 base and J 8 bases; bases outside gene matches: 6. The germline V gene encodes CDR1 MNHEY and CDR2 SVGAGI. The CDR3 contains 15 residues. The CDR3 region has the DNA TGTGCCAGCAGTTACTTTCCGGGACAGGGCTATGAGCAGTTCTTC. It codes for CASSYFPGQGYEQFF.

The chain combines TRBV20-1 with TRBJ2-7; the D call may be TRBD1 or TRBD2 (5 bases each). The CDR3 runs 15 residues. V lost 8 bases and J lost 0, with 20 bases in between. Germline CDR1 and CDR2: DFQATT and SNEGSKA (reference sequence). The CDR3 DNA follows: TGCAGTACTGGGGACGGGTCCCGTCTCTCCTACGAGCAGTACTTC. Amino acids: CSTGDGSRLSYEQYF.